This T cell receptor beta chain comes out of a study of CD8 T cells in ankylosing spondylitis. About this clonotype itself: This may be a read error: a much more frequent sequence differs by one nucleotide.

The CDR3 extends over 15 amino acids. Germline CDR1 reads LGHNA; CDR2 reads YSLEER. V was clipped by 4 bases and J by 5 bases, with 16 bases between them. From the 5' RACE reads, TCRdb called clonotypes with MiXCR, one entry per CDR3 protein. Of about 320,000 distinct CDR3 sequences in the sample, roughly 11% were seen once. The chain carries TRBV4-3 and TRBJ2-3; D is perhaps TRBD1 (6 bases). Sample: blood, either unsorted or a sorted T cell fraction (not recorded which). The sequence came from a female donor with ankylosing spondylitis or in good health (not recorded which). CDR3 sequence (DNA): TGCGCCAGCAGCCGTGCGGTACAGGGAGAAGATACGCAGTATTTT. It yields the protein CASSRAVQGEDTQYF.